These 21 T cell receptor beta chains share one sample of origin, sequenced in a study of blood T cell repertoires in COVID-19. Sequenced by immunoSEQ multiplex PCR; TCRdb stores in-frame clones only, minus some. Among about 180,000 clones listed, around 87% were seen once. The sequenced sample consisted of peripheral blood. The receptors stem from a man aged 35 to 55 with active or convalescent COVID-19.

V gene TRBV5-1 combines with J gene TRBJ2-5; TRBD2 matches at 11 bases. The ends lost 4 bases at V and 5 bases at J; junction bases unmatched: 4. The CDR3 loop spans 14 amino acids. The germline CDR1 and CDR2 sequences are SGHRS and YFSETQ. The CDR3 DNA reads as TGCGCCAGCAGCCCTAGCGGGGGGAGGGAGACCCAGTACTTC. As protein: CASSPSGGRETQYF.

This clone was seen only once. The chain couples TRBV10-2 to TRBJ1-2; D might be TRBD1 (5 bases). This CDR3 has 15 amino acids. V was shortened by 8 bases and J by 3 bases, with 19 bases between the two germline ends. Germline values: CDR1 WSHSY, CDR2 SAAADI. The CDR3 DNA sequence: TGCGCCAGCCGGCCCTTCCAGGGTTTTGACTATGGCTACACCTTC. Translating it yields CASRPFQGFDYGYTF.

The chain links TRBV6-5 to TRBJ1-1; D not certain. The CDR3 totals 13 residues. Trimming cost V 7 bases and J 1 base, with 10 bases left between them. CDR1 and CDR2 from the germline V gene are MNHEY and SVGAGI. CDR3 nucleotide sequence: TGTGCCAGCACTCCTCGCAGGAACACTGAAGCTTTCTTT. Its protein is CASTPRRNTEAFF.

For the CDR3, the DNA is TGTGCCAGTAGATCCGGGACAGGGGACTTTCAGCCCCAGCATTTT. Its protein product is CASRSGTGDFQPQHF. The chain recombines TRBV19 with TRBJ1-5; 10 bases are shared with TRBD1. Germline CDR1 LNHDA, CDR2 SQIVND (reference sequence). The CDR3 loop spans 15 amino acids. V lost 6 bases and J lost 6; bases outside the gene matches: 8.

V and J are TRBV9 and TRBJ2-6; unclear D gene. Germline V gene data show CDR1 as SGDLS and CDR2 as YYNGEE. This CDR3 contains 15 residues. V was clipped by 2 bases and J by 0 bases, with 6 bases between them. The CDR3 reads CASSVGTSGANVLTF. Here the CDR3 DNA reads TGTGCCAGCAGCGTTGGCACCTCTGGGGCCAACGTCCTGACTTTC.

The V and J genes are TRBV7-2 and TRBJ1-5; TRBD1 is a possible D gene (6 bases). Germline V gene lookup returns CDR1 SGHTA and CDR2 FQGNSA. CDR3 length equals 13 residues. The V end was cut by 5 bases, the J end by 7 bases, with 12 bases between. The CDR3 coding sequence is TGTGCCAGCAGCCTGGACAGAAGCCAGCCCCAGCATTTT. Its protein is CASSLDRSQPQHF.

The DNA for the CDR3 is TGTGCCAGCCACCCGAACGACAGGGGGGGGACCCAGTACTTC. Encoded protein: CASHPNDRGGTQYF. V is TRBV7-9 and J is TRBJ2-5; 9 positions match TRBD1. The V and J ends lost 8 bases and 7 bases, in that order; junction bases with no gene match: 11. This CDR3 is 14 amino acids long. Germline V gives CDR1 SEHNR, CDR2 FQNEAQ (reference sequence). Together with reference TRBV7-9 and TRBJ2-5, the CDR3 gives the full variable domain: DTGVSQNPRHKITKRGQNVTFRCDPISEHNRLYWYRQTLGQGPEFLTYFQNEAQLEKSRLLSDRFSAERPKGSFSTLEIQRTEQGDSAMYLCASHPNDRGGTQYFGPGTRLLVL.

The CDR3 sequence: CASSQGGEGGYGYTF. The CDR3 coding sequence is TGTGCCAGCAGCCAAGGCGGGGAGGGCGGCTATGGCTACACCTTC. The rearrangement links TRBV3-1 (or the pseudogene TRBV3-2) to TRBJ1-2; D remains unclear. Per the germline V gene, CDR1 is LGHDT and CDR2 is YNNKEL (reference sequence). The length of the CDR3 is 15 residues. V was shortened by 1 base and J by 4 bases, with 13 bases between the two germline ends.

With regard to this clone: This sample also contains other DNA sequences that code for the same CDR3. The CDR3 region has the DNA TGTGCCAGCAGCTTAGGGTCGGGAATGAACACTGAAGCTTTCTTT. Its translation: CASSLGSGMNTEAFF. V is TRBV7-2 and J is TRBJ1-1; D remains unclear. V was pared by 1 base and J by 0 bases, with 9 bases between. Germline V gene sequence: CDR1 SGHTA, CDR2 FQGNSA. The CDR3 sequence is 15 residues long.

This clone occurred once. The rearrangement uses TRBV7-8 and TRBJ1-2, with D possibly matching TRBD1 (5 bases). Germline loops: CDR1 SGHVS, CDR2 FQNEAQ. This CDR3 has 13 residues. Between the trimmed V and J ends, which lost 5 bases and 6 bases, there was a span of 13 bases. This CDR3 is CASSLRVSDGYTF. The CDR3 DNA reads as TGTGCCAGCAGCCTCAGGGTTTCGGATGGCTACACCTTC.

This chain uses TRBV4-3 with TRBJ2-7; D possibly corresponds to TRBD2 (6 bases). This CDR3 contains 17 residues. Germline V lookup: CDR1 LGHNA, CDR2 YSLEER. Trimming removed 1 base from V and 3 bases from J, with 19 bases in between. CDR3 region: CASSQGYLLAADYEQYF. In nucleotides, the CDR3 is TGCGCCAGCAGCCAAGGTTACCTACTAGCCGCCGACTACGAGCAGTACTTC.

V gene TRBV5-8 combines with J gene TRBJ1-2, with a weak D call TRBD1 (5 bases). V lost 0 bases, J lost 3 bases, and 6 bases lay in between. The CDR3 runs to 13 residues. CDR1 is SGHTS and CDR2 is YDEGEE in the germline V gene. In DNA form, the CDR3 reads TGTGCCAGCAGCTTGGCCAGGGACTATGGCTACACCTTC. Residues: CASSLARDYGYTF. The full variable domain, rest sourced from reference TRBV5-8 and TRBJ1-2, is EAGVTQSPTHLIKTRGQQATLRCSPISGHTSVYWYQQALGLGLQFLLWYDEGEERNRGNFPPRFSGRQFPNYSSELNVNALELEDSALYLCASSLARDYGYTFGSGTRLTVV.

The genes are TRBV5-4 and TRBJ2-7, with 7 bases fitting TRBD1. CDR1 and CDR2 from the germline V gene are SGHNT and YYREEE (reference sequence). V lost 0 bases, J lost 4 bases, and 10 bases stayed unmatched. The CDR3 runs to 16 residues. The CDR3 loop reads CASSLGRNRGAYEQYF. The CDR3 DNA sequence: TGTGCCAGCAGCTTGGGCCGGAACAGGGGAGCATACGAGCAGTACTTC.

The gene calls are TRBV9 and TRBJ1-1; D is possibly TRBD1 (5 bases). Trimming shortened V by 0 bases and J by 3 bases, and 12 bases separated the two germline ends. This CDR3 region has 15 residues. The V gene's germline CDR1 is SGDLS and CDR2 YYNGEE. The DNA of the CDR3 is TGTGCCAGCAGCGTAGTGACCGCAGGGTACACTGAAGCTTTCTTT. This encodes CASSVVTAGYTEAFF.

CDR3 residues: CASMTANEKLFF. Here the CDR3 DNA reads TGTGCCAGTATGACTGCCAATGAAAAACTGTTTTTT. The chain recombines TRBV12-3 or TRBV12-4 with TRBJ1-4; D call uncertain. Between the trimmed V and J ends, which lost 9 bases and 5 bases, there was a span of 10 bases. The CDR3 covers 12 residues.

This clone was found once. J is TRBJ1-4 and V is TRBV20-1; TRBD1 is a possible D gene (5 bases). The V and J ends lost 3 bases and 8 bases respectively, with 19 bases between them. Germline V CDR1 and CDR2: DFQATT, SNEGSKA (reference sequence). The CDR3 consists of 15 residues. The CDR3: CSASPPRRGYEKLFF. CDR3 nucleotides: TGCAGTGCTAGTCCCCCGAGGAGGGGATACGAAAAACTGTTTTTT.

The chain employs TRBV27 and TRBJ2-3; 10 bases align to TRBD2. The V and J ends lost 6 bases and 4 bases, in that order; junction bases with no gene match: 7. This CDR3 contains 15 residues. Germline CDR1 and CDR2: MNHEY and SMNVEV (reference sequence). The DNA of the CDR3 is TGTGCCAGCAGCTTAGCGGGGGGCCGGTCAGATACGCAGTATTTT. Translating it yields CASSLAGGRSDTQYF.

The J gene is TRBJ1-6, the V gene TRBV3-1 (or the pseudogene TRBV3-2), with a weak D call TRBD1 (6 bases). Germline V gene data show CDR1 as LGHDT and CDR2 as YNNKEL (reference sequence). Between the trimmed V and J ends, which lost 4 bases and 0 bases, there was a span of 10 bases. CDR3 length: 16 residues. Written as DNA, the CDR3 is TGTGCCAGCAGCCGCACGACAGGCTCCTATAATTCACCCCTCCACTTT. Amino acid sequence: CASSRTTGSYNSPLHF.

The V gene is TRBV19, the J gene TRBJ1-1, with D possibly TRBD1 on 5 matching bases. Germline CDR1 is LNHDA and CDR2 is SQIVND (reference sequence). The CDR3 consists of 17 residues. The V gene lost 1 base and the J gene lost 2 bases, with 17 bases spanning the gap. CDR3 sequence: CASSIVRGSTTNTEAFF. The CDR3 region has the DNA TGTGCCAGTAGTATAGTCCGGGGGTCCACCACTAACACTGAAGCTTTCTTT.

This clone was counted once. J is TRBJ1-1 and V is TRBV10-2, with D possibly being TRBD1 (6 bases). Germline values: CDR1 WSHSY, CDR2 SAAADI. CDR3 length: 13 residues. Trimming cost V 7 bases and J 1 base, with 10 bases left between them. The CDR3 spells CASTGDKNTEAFF. The DNA for the CDR3 is TGCGCCAGCACCGGGGACAAGAACACTGAAGCTTTCTTT.

V gene TRBV7-8 combines with J gene TRBJ2-5; possible D gene TRBD2, 5 bases. The CDR3 totals 14 residues. Germline assignment: CDR1 SGHVS and CDR2 FQNEAQ. V lost 1 base, J lost 4 bases, and 10 bases lay in between. The CDR3 region has the DNA TGTGCCAGCAGCTTAGGACTTGGAGGAGAGACCCAGTACTTC. As protein: CASSLGLGGETQYF.